The rows below give T cell receptor beta chains drawn from one sample of a study of T cells in Graves' hyperthyroidism and ophthalmopathy. TCRdb reprocessed the multiplex PCR reads with MiXCR, giving one entry per CDR3 protein. The table has approximately 480,000 distinct CDR3 sequences, more than 20% seen once. Sequencing was done on a sample of blood. These receptors originate from a man between 18 and 29 years old with Graves' hyperthyroidism. CDR3s include the opening cysteine and the closing phenylalanine or tryptophan. The D gene is left open where the match is weak.

CDR3 protein: CASSVDGGPFEQYF
V gene: TRBV9
J gene: TRBJ2-7
D gene: -

CDR3 protein: CASRKIGDTTNYGYTF
V gene: TRBV14
J gene: TRBJ1-2
D gene: -

CDR3 protein: CASSLSLGKDEQYF
V gene: TRBV28
J gene: TRBJ2-7
D gene: -

CDR3 protein: CAVMGDTGELFF
V gene: TRBV12-3/TRBV12-4
J gene: TRBJ2-2
D gene: -

CDR3 protein: CAFGPHYEQYF
V gene: TRBV12-3/TRBV12-4
J gene: TRBJ2-7
D gene: -

CDR3 protein: CASREQGWNTEAFF
V gene: TRBV19
J gene: TRBJ1-1
D gene: -

CDR3 protein: CASEPGIQETQYF
V gene: TRBV7-8
J gene: TRBJ2-5
D gene: -

CDR3 protein: CASTGVPPKNIQYF
V gene: TRBV28
J gene: TRBJ2-4
D gene: -

CDR3 protein: CASGDPYSSYEQYF
V gene: TRBV2
J gene: TRBJ2-7
D gene: -

CDR3 protein: CASSQVAGAGYGYTF
V gene: TRBV4-1
J gene: TRBJ1-2
D gene: -

CDR3 protein: CSAAGTDSSYEQYF
V gene: TRBV29-1
J gene: TRBJ2-7
D gene: TRBD1

CDR3 protein: CASSGRTGNTGELFF
V gene: TRBV5-1
J gene: TRBJ2-2
D gene: -

CDR3 protein: CASSLWAGGNQPQHF
V gene: TRBV28
J gene: TRBJ1-5
D gene: -

CDR3 protein: CASSSRGEAKNIQYF
V gene: TRBV28
J gene: TRBJ2-4
D gene: -

CDR3 protein: CASSQDIPSSGNTIYF
V gene: TRBV14
J gene: TRBJ1-3
D gene: -

CDR3 protein: CASTHGRGRERVNIQYF
V gene: TRBV11-2
J gene: TRBJ2-4
D gene: TRBD2

CDR3 protein: CASRRLGQDNWGNQPQHF
V gene: TRBV6-2/TRBV6-3
J gene: TRBJ1-5
D gene: TRBD1

CDR3 protein: CASRGISNQPQHF
V gene: TRBV6-5
J gene: TRBJ1-5
D gene: -

CDR3 protein: CASSYSRFRQNTEAFF
V gene: TRBV6-5
J gene: TRBJ1-1
D gene: -

CDR3 protein: CASSFQGRELGEQYF
V gene: TRBV28
J gene: TRBJ2-7
D gene: -

CDR3 protein: CASRTGVDEQYF
V gene: TRBV6-5
J gene: TRBJ2-7
D gene: -

CDR3 protein: CASSQGRERNTEAFF
V gene: TRBV4-1
J gene: TRBJ1-1
D gene: -

CDR3 protein: CASSLEKGGGSYEQYF
V gene: TRBV11-2
J gene: TRBJ2-7
D gene: -

CDR3 protein: CASSHGKETQYF
V gene: TRBV11-2
J gene: TRBJ2-5
D gene: -

CDR3 protein: CASSEGGQFGYTF
V gene: TRBV6-1
J gene: TRBJ1-2
D gene: -

CDR3 protein: CASKEGLAGGPRAGELFF
V gene: TRBV4-1
J gene: TRBJ2-2
D gene: TRBD2

CDR3 protein: CASSYEARYEQYF
V gene: TRBV6-2/TRBV6-3
J gene: TRBJ2-7
D gene: -

CDR3 protein: CSARWDVEAFF
V gene: TRBV20-1
J gene: TRBJ1-1
D gene: -

CDR3 protein: CASSGTGGREQYF
V gene: TRBV10-2
J gene: TRBJ2-7
D gene: TRBD2

CDR3 protein: CSATDRGKGETQYF
V gene: TRBV20-1
J gene: TRBJ2-5
D gene: TRBD1

CDR3 protein: CASSFGGTGANVLTF
V gene: TRBV28
J gene: TRBJ2-6
D gene: -

CDR3 protein: CASSFDPRFTEAFF
V gene: TRBV5-8
J gene: TRBJ1-1
D gene: -

CDR3 protein: CSAAPRDRAWEQYF
V gene: TRBV20-1
J gene: TRBJ2-7
D gene: TRBD1

CDR3 protein: CSAVLRDRAKNIQYF
V gene: TRBV20-1
J gene: TRBJ2-4
D gene: TRBD1

CDR3 protein: CASSFPDREQETQYF
V gene: TRBV27
J gene: TRBJ2-5
D gene: TRBD1

CDR3 protein: CASSPLEDTNYGYTF
V gene: TRBV18
J gene: TRBJ1-2
D gene: -

CDR3 protein: CAISETPPVYEQYF
V gene: TRBV10-3
J gene: TRBJ2-7
D gene: -

CDR3 protein: CASSLGAGLAITDTQYF
V gene: TRBV11-1
J gene: TRBJ2-3
D gene: TRBD2

CDR3 protein: CASTTYGSYEQYF
V gene: TRBV27
J gene: TRBJ2-7
D gene: -

CDR3 protein: CASSQDPQGWFSTYEQYF
V gene: TRBV14
J gene: TRBJ2-7
D gene: -

CDR3 protein: CSATPRGQGWIPRTYEQYF
V gene: TRBV20-1
J gene: TRBJ2-7
D gene: TRBD1

CDR3 protein: CASSFGTGRETQYF
V gene: TRBV12-3/TRBV12-4
J gene: TRBJ2-5
D gene: -

CDR3 protein: CASRATGSNYGYTF
V gene: TRBV6-1
J gene: TRBJ1-2
D gene: TRBD1

CDR3 protein: CASSEEGWDYSNQPQHF
V gene: TRBV6-1
J gene: TRBJ1-5
D gene: -

CDR3 protein: CSAREQQGLGQPQHF
V gene: TRBV20-1
J gene: TRBJ1-5
D gene: TRBD1

CDR3 protein: CASSWTGITYEQYF
V gene: TRBV5-1
J gene: TRBJ2-7
D gene: -

CDR3 protein: CASTWGNAEAFF
V gene: TRBV12-3/TRBV12-4
J gene: TRBJ1-1
D gene: -

CDR3 protein: CASSTSRDPLGHEAFF
V gene: TRBV12-3/TRBV12-4
J gene: TRBJ1-1
D gene: -

CDR3 protein: CASSFTGLRSYEQYF
V gene: TRBV5-1
J gene: TRBJ2-7
D gene: -

CDR3 protein: CASKGRVEGYTF
V gene: TRBV2
J gene: TRBJ1-2
D gene: -

CDR3 protein: CASSPYSSPYEQYF
V gene: TRBV28
J gene: TRBJ2-7
D gene: -

CDR3 protein: CASSLLMGGNQPQHF
V gene: TRBV27
J gene: TRBJ1-5
D gene: -